The entry below describes one TCR beta chain. The clone's antigen remains unknown. An end of the junction does not agree with germline; a read error may underlie this. This entry comes from a study of blood T cells in healthy people across ages (dated by TCRdb to between 2015 and 2016). A note on the overall study: Template switching captured roughly one uniquely barcoded TCR beta cDNA molecule per two T cells in model experiments. Using the same blood draw, the study looked at two additional independent replicas of 1 million unique cDNA reads for two donors, one aged 18 to 30 and the other aged 80 or older. Using deep sequencing normalized with unique cDNA molecular identifiers, the study measured how TCR beta repertoire diversity changes with age. Donors of different ages were randomly distributed across sequencing lanes to avoid experimental bias. The donors were divided into four age groups: young (average approximately 17 years), middle-aged (about 40), aged (roughly 66) and long-lived (more than 75). The full study reports these points: The CMV infection status of donors was not known, potentially confounding age-related changes in expanded clonotypes. Observed TCR beta diversity per million T cells fell roughly linearly with age, and a significant reduction was already apparent by age about 38. Estimates of total diversity from one million sequenced T cells were regarded as lower bounds and underestimates. Compared with the aged group, the long-lived group had more naive CD4+ T cells, fewer expanded clones and increased TCR diversity, suggesting age selection. Conclusive comparison of naive and antigen-experienced compartments was prevented by the profiling of bulk unsorted PBMCs. A strong correlation was found between observed TCR beta diversity and the percentage of naive T cells measured by flow cytometry.

The library was made by 5' RACE. The instrument was an Illumina HiSeq 2500. A second PCR of about 7 to 12 cycles was run with a J-beta primer mix and a sample-barcoded 5' primer. A unique molecular identifier was introduced onto each TCR beta cDNA molecule by a template-switch 5' adaptor carrying 12 random nucleotides. At least 3 million CDR3-containing paired-end reads were obtained from each sample. All of the RNA was converted into first-strand cDNA using the Mint cDNA synthesis kit, with a TRBC-specific oligonucleotide serving as the primer. Following uracil-DNA glycosylase treatment, all cDNA underwent a first 18-cycle PCR with the universal primers M1SS and BC2_uni_R. As for the authors' bioinformatics: Each sample was normalized by randomly selecting 1 million high-quality reads, each carrying a distinct molecular identifier. Instead of being binned into consensus sequences, reads with shared molecular identifiers were discarded. MiTCR, run with a Q25 quality threshold and the strictest error-elimination algorithm, handled CDR3 identification, clonotype clustering and error correction. A nonparametric unseen species model with Euler transformation was used to estimate a lower bound on total TCR beta diversity. TCRdb trimmed the raw reads at Q25, called clones with MiXCR and kept productive beta chains. Each record represents a unique CDR3 protein, reported with the most common genes and DNA among its rows. The V and J calls and clone size come from TCRdb's table, not from the authors' own analysis. The sample data list over 300,000 distinct CDR3 sequences, and 45% to 65% of these were observed just once. Approximately 51% of the sample is taken by the ten largest.

Systemically healthy Caucasian individuals from Russia, 35 to 50 in total and aged about 6 to 100 years, were included as donors. Each donor gave ten milliliters of peripheral blood, drawn into EDTA-treated Vacutainer tubes. Ficoll-Paque density-gradient centrifugation was used to isolate PBMCs, with at least 7 million obtained per sample. Trizol reagent was used to extract total RNA from PBMCs, with at least 5.5 micrograms per sample. For every donor, flow cytometry on a PBMC aliquot measured the percentage of naive CD45RAhigh/CD27high T cells. The clonotype originates from a man aged 55 to 70 in good health. Material for sequencing was blood.

CDR3 region: CASSLKGQTDMQYF. The DNA reads TGTGCCAGCAGTCTTAAAGGACAAACAGATATGCAGTATTTT. Recombination linked TRBV6-4 to TRBJ2-3, and possibly TRBD1, on 5 matching bases. From the cysteine up to the phenylalanine, the CDR3 has a length of 14 residues. CDR3 DNA only is kept here, 42 bases in frame from base 1. Looking up the germline V gene yields CDR1 MRHNA and CDR2 SNTAGT.